A selection of T cell receptor beta chains follows, all from one sample in a study of T cell responses to AZD1222 COVID-19 vaccine. This table comes from immunoSEQ multiplex PCR, and its TCRdb copy is limited to in-frame clones, with some not included. The sample consists of over 150,000 clones, 92% of them appearing once. The sequences come from peripheral blood, collected on day 0 of MenACWY control vaccination. These receptors were collected from an adult in good health. Both conserved end residues are part of each CDR3. D genes are given only for firm matches. The size field is filled for only some rows; it gives once, few, many or a size class.

D gene | clone size | V gene | CDR3 protein
TRBD1 | . | TRBV28 | CASSSDQGASNQPQHF
TRBD1 | . | TRBV13 | CASSLGTGYGNTIYF
TRBD2 | . | TRBV3-1/TRBV3-2 | CASSQPGLAGSSYEQYF
TRBD2 | . | TRBV7-8 | CASRPSGSVTGELFF
TRBD2 | . | TRBV7-8 | CASSLVVTSEYNEQFF
. | . | TRBV20-1 | CSASWQGRSYEQYF
TRBD1 | once | TRBV28 | CASLGQAPGDVSEAFF
TRBD2 | . | TRBV3-1/TRBV3-2 | CASSPSGSGVTYEQYF
TRBD2 | . | TRBV7-2 | CASSVGVAGGGAEQFF
TRBD1 | once | TRBV24-1 | CATSDWDRGYNEQFF
. | . | TRBV9 | CASSVVGADTEAFF
TRBD2 | once | TRBV3-1/TRBV3-2 | CASILAGSDTQYF
. | . | TRBV4-2 | CASSQAAGASYNEQFF
TRBD1 | . | TRBV2 | CASSVQGFYEQYF
TRBD2 | . | TRBV5-8 | CASSSGTSGISSIQYF
TRBD2 | once | TRBV18 | CASSPPLAGGGNEQFF
. | . | TRBV11-3 | CASSYLGALGLAPSYEQYF
TRBD2 | . | TRBV5-4 | CASSRSGTRLDGEQFF
. | . | TRBV5-1 | CASSPQSSGNTIYF
. | . | TRBV5-1 | CASSLAGAHNSPLHF
. | . | TRBV19 | CASSAAGTINGYTF
TRBD1 | . | TRBV11-2 | CASSLGGTGAYEQYF
. | . | TRBV6-1 | CASSDLIAVRSPLHF
TRBD2 | . | TRBV7-8 | CASSLGASGIGGELFF
. | . | TRBV6-5 | CASSYSLTRAEAFF
. | . | TRBV28 | CASNPPTGRNLYEQYF
. | many | TRBV28 | CASSLRQTSNTEAFF
. | . | TRBV12-3/TRBV12-4 | CASSFGGYGYTF
TRBD1 | . | TRBV5-4 | CASSWTGNGYTF
. | . | TRBV12-3/TRBV12-4 | CASSLNLNYGYTF
. | once | TRBV19 | CASSPGSSGNTIYF
TRBD1 | . | TRBV2 | CASRIGQGASQPQHF
. | . | TRBV6-2/TRBV6-3 | CASSTLGGVGGYTF
. | . | TRBV29-1 | CSVDRAGGTEAFF
. | . | TRBV24-1 | CATSDPRRPYNEQFF
TRBD2 | . | TRBV5-1 | CASSSKVLAGALDNEQFF
. | . | TRBV14 | CASSLQRVGGYTF
. | . | TRBV6-5 | CASRKVQAYEQYF
. | . | TRBV5-5 | CASGPGNTEAFF
TRBD1 | . | TRBV11-2 | CASSPDRVGTDTQYF